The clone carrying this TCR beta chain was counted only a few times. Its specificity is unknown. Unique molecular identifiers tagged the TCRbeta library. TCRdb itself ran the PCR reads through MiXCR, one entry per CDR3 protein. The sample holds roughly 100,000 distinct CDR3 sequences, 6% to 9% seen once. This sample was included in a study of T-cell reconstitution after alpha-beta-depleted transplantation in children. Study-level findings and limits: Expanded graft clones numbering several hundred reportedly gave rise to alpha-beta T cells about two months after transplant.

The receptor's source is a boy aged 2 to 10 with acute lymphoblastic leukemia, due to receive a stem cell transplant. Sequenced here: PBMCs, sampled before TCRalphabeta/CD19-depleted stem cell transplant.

The CDR3 region is CASSLYAGPGHEQYF. In nucleotides, the CDR3 is TGTGCCAGCAGCTTATATGCCGGGCCGGGGCACGAGCAGTACTTC. V gene TRBV11-3 combines with J gene TRBJ2-7, with D possibly called TRBD1 or TRBD2 (5 bases each). V lost 2 bases, J lost 5 bases, and 16 bases lay in between. The length of the CDR3 is 15 residues. Germline CDR1 and CDR2: SGHNT and YENEEA.